This paragraph covers one T cell receptor (beta chain) sequence. Its antigen is unidentified. The source of the sample is a study of cytomegalovirus exposure and HLA in healthy donors. The PCR contained 60 Vbeta and 13 Jbeta primers. Clones were sequenced by immunoSEQ multiplex PCR, and TCRdb holds only the in-frame ones, with some missing. The repertoire holds roughly 80,000 clones, with less than 80% as singletons. Unmatched junction bases numbered 0, after V lost 4 bases and J lost 1 base. Germline CDR1 reads MGHRA; CDR2 reads YSYEKL. CDR3 length equals 13 residues. Study findings and constraints: A later look showed TCR association rates differing by HLA locus, highest for DRB1 and lowest for HLA-C.

Sequencing was performed on PBMCs. The genes are TRBV4-1 and TRBJ1-1, with TRBD1 identical over 7 bases. The source is a middle-aged woman in good health and CMV-seronegative. The CDR3 DNA sequence: TGCGCCAGCAGCCGGACAGGGAACACTGAAGCTTTCTTT. It codes for CASSRTGNTEAFF.